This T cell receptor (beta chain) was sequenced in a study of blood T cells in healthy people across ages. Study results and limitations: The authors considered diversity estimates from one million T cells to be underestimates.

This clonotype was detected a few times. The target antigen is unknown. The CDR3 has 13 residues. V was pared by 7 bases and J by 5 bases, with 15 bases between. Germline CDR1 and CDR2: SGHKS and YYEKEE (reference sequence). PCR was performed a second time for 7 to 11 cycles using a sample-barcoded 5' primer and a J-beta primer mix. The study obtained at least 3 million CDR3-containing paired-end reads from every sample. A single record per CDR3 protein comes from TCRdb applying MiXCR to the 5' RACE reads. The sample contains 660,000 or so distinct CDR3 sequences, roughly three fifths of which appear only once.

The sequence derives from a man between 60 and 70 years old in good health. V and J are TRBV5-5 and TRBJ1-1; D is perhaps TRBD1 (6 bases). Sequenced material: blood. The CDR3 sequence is CASALKGGTEAFF. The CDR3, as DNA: TGTGCCAGCGCCCTAAAAGGGGGGACTGAAGCTTTCTTT.